Sequencing of this T cell receptor beta chain was carried out in a study of T cell responses to AZD1222 COVID-19 vaccine. Findings and limits, study-wide: At 160-218 and 743-854, vaccine-associated CD4 TCRs were dominant, and they spanned spike. Nearly half of spike-specific TCRs reportedly target variant regions that are unmutated in the B.1.351 and B.1.1.7 variants. Clonal diversity may have been underestimated, and the donors were mostly white British, with more females than males.

Worth noting for this clone: Its antigen remains unidentified.

The method was immunoSEQ multiplex PCR; TCRdb's version includes in-frame clones alone and lacks a portion of them. The data contain about 93,000 clones, 75% to 90% of them singletons. Germline CDR1 is MNHEY and CDR2 is SMNVEV (reference sequence). Trimming removed 1 base from V and 9 bases from J; junction bases left unmatched: 4. This CDR3 has 13 residues. The V gene is TRBV27, the J gene TRBJ2-7; 9 positions agree with TRBD1. This clonotype was obtained from an adult in good health. The sequencing used peripheral blood, collected on day 0 of AZD1222 vaccination. This CDR3 is CASSLLQGARQYF. The DNA of the CDR3 is TGTGCCAGCAGTTTATTACAGGGGGCTCGGCAGTACTTC.